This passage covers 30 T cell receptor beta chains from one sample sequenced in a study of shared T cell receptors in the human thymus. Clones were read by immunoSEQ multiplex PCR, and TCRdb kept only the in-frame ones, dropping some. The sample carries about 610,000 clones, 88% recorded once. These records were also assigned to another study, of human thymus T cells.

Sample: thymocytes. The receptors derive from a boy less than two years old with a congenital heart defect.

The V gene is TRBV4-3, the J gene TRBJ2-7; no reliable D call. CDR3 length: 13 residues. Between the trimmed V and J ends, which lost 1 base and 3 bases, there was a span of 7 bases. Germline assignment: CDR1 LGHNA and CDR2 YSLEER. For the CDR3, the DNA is TGCGCCAGCAGCCAAGGAGTTGACTACGAGCAGTACTTC. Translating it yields CASSQGVDYEQYF.

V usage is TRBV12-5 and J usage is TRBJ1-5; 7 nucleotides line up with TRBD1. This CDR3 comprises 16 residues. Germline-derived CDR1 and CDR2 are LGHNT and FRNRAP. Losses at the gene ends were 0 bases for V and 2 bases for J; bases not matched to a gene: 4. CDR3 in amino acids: CASGLVGQVGNQPQHF. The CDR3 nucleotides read TGTGCTAGTGGTTTGGTAGGACAGGTCGGCAATCAGCCCCAGCATTTT. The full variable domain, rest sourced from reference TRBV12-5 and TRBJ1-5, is DARVTQTPRHKVTEMGQEVTMRCQPILGHNTVFWYRQTMMQGLELLAYFRNRAPLDDSGMPKDRFSAEMPDATLATLKIQPSEPRDSAVYFCASGLVGQVGNQPQHFGDGTRLSIL.

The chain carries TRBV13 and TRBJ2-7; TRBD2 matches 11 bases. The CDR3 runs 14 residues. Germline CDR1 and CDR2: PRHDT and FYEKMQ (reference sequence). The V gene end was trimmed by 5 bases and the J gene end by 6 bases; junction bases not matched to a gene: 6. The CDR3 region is CASSDTSGSGEQYF. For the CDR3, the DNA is TGTGCCAGCAGCGACACTAGCGGGAGTGGCGAGCAGTACTTC.

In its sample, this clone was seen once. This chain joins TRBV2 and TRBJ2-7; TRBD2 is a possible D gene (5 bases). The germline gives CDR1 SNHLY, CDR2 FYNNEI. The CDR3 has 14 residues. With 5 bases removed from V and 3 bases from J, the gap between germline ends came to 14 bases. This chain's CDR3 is CASSSSGVIYEQYF. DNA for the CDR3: TGTGCCAGCAGTTCAAGCGGAGTGATCTACGAGCAGTACTTC.

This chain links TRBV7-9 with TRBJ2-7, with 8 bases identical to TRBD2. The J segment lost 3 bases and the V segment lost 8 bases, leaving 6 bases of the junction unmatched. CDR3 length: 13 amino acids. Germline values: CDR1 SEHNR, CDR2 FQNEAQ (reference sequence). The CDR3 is CASATTSGYEQYF. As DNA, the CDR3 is TGTGCCAGCGCTACTACTAGCGGCTACGAGCAGTACTTC.

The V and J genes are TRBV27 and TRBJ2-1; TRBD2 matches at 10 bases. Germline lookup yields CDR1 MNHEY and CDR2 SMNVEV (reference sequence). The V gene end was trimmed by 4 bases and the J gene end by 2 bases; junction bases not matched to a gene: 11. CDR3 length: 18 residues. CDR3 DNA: TGTGCCAGCAGTTACAGTAGATCCGGGACTAGCGCCTACAATGAGCAGTTCTTC. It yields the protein CASSYSRSGTSAYNEQFF.

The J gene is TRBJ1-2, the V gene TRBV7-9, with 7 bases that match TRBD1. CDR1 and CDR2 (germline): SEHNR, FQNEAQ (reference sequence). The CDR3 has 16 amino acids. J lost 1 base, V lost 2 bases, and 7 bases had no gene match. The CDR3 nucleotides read TGTGCCAGCAGCTTACCAGACAGGGCGGGTAACTATGGCTACACCTTC. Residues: CASSLPDRAGNYGYTF.

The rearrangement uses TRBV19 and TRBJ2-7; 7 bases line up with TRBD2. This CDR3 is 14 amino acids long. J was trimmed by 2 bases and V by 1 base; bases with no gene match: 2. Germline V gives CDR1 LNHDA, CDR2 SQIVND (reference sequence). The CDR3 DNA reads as TGTGCCAGTAGTATAGCGGGAGGTACCTACGAGCAGTACTTC. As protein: CASSIAGGTYEQYF.

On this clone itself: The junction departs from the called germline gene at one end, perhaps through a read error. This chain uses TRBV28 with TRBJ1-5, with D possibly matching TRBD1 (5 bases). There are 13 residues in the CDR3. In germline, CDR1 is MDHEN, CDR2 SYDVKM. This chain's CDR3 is CASSYLRVGSRDF. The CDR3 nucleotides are TGTGCCAGCAGTTACCTTAGAGTAGGGTCCAGGGATTTT.

CDR3 coding DNA: TGTGCAACCAAGAGCGGGGGAATGGGCTATGGCTACACCTTC. Its translation: CATKSGGMGYGYTF. The chain links TRBV6-5 to TRBJ1-2, with a possible D match to TRBD1 (5 bases). CDR1 is MNHEY and CDR2 is SVGAGI in the germline V gene. The CDR3 loop spans 14 amino acids.

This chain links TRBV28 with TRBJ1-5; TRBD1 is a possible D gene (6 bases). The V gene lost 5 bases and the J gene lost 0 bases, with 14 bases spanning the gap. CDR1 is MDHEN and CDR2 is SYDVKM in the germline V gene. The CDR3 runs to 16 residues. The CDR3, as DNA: TGTGCCAGCAGTCTAAGGACAGACCCTAGCAATCAGCCCCAGCATTTT. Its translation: CASSLRTDPSNQPQHF.

The CDR3 loop is CSVEAGGDEQFF. Here the CDR3 DNA reads TGCAGCGTTGAGGCGGGAGGGGATGAGCAGTTCTTC. The V call is TRBV29-1, the J call TRBJ2-1, with 9 bases identical to TRBD2. Germline V gene sequence: CDR1 SQVTM, CDR2 ANQGSEA. V lost 3 bases to trimming and J lost 8 bases; unmatched junction nucleotides: 2. The CDR3 contains 12 residues.

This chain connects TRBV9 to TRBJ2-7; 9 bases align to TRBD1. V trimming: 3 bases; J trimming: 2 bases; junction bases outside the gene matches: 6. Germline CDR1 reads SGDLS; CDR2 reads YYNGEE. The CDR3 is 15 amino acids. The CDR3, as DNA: TGTGCCAGCAGCGCGGACAGGGGTGCGGCCTACGAGCAGTACTTC. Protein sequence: CASSADRGAAYEQYF.

This chain's CDR3 is CASSVRDRVCNEQFF. In DNA form, the CDR3 reads TGTGCCAGCAGTGTCCGGGACAGGGTTTGCAATGAGCAGTTCTTC. This chain uses TRBV6-1 with TRBJ2-1, with TRBD1 identical over 9 bases. The CDR3 contains 15 residues. V lost 4 bases and J lost 6; bases outside the gene matches: 7. Germline CDR1 is MNHNS and CDR2 is SASEGT.

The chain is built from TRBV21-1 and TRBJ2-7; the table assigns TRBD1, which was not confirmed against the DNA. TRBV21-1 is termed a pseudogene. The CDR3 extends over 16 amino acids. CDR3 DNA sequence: TGTGCCAGCAGCGGGTCGGACAGGGGATCCGCCTCAGAGCAGTACTTC. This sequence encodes CASSGSDRGSASEQYF.

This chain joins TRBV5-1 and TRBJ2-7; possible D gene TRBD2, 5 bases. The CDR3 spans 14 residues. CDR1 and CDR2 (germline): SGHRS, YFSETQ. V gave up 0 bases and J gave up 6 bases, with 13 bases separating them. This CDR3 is CASSLGRGSGEQYF. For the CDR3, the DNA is TGCGCCAGCAGCTTGGGACGGGGATCGGGCGAGCAGTACTTC.

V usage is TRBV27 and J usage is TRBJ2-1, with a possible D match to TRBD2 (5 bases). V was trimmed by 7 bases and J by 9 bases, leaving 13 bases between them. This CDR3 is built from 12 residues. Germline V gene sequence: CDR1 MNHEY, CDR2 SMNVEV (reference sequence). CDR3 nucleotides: TGTGCCAGCATTGCGGGCCCTGGTGAGCAGTTCTTC. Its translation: CASIAGPGEQFF.

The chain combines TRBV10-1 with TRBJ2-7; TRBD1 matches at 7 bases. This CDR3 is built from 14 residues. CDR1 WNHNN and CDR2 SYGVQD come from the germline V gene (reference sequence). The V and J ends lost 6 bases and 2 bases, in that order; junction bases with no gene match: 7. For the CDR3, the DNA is TGCGCCAGCAGGAGGGACAGCGCCGCCTACGAGCAGTACTTC. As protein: CASRRDSAAYEQYF.

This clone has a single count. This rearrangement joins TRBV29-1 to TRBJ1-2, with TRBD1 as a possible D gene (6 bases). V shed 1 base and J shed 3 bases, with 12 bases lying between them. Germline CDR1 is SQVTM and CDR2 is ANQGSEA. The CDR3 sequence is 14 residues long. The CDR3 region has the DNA TGCAGCGTTGAAGTCCAGGGGCGAGACTATGGCTACACCTTC. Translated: CSVEVQGRDYGYTF. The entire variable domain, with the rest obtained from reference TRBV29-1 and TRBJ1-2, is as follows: SAVISQKPSRDICQRGTSLTIQCQVDSQVTMMFWYRQQPGQSLTLIATANQGSEATYESGFVIDKFPISRPNLTFSTLTVSNMSPEDSSIYLCSVEVQGRDYGYTFGSGTRLTVV.

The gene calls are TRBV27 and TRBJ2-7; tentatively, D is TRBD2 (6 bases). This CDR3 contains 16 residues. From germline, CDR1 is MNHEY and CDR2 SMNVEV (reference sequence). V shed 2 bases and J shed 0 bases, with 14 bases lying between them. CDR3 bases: TGTGCCAGCAGTTTAAGGGTTAGCGGCAGCTCCTACGAGCAGTACTTC. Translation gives CASSLRVSGSSYEQYF.

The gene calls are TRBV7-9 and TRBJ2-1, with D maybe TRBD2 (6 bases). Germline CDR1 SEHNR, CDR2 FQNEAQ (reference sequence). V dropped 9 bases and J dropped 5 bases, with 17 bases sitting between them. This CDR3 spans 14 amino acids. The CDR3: CARPRRGTDNEQFF. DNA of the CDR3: TGTGCCAGACCGAGGAGGGGAACCGACAATGAGCAGTTCTTC.

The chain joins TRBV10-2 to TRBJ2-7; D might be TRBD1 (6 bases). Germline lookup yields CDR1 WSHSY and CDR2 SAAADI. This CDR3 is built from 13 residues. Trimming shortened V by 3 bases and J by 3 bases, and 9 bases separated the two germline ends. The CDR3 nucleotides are TGCGCCAGCAGTGAAAAGACAGGCTACGAGCAGTACTTC. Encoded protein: CASSEKTGYEQYF.

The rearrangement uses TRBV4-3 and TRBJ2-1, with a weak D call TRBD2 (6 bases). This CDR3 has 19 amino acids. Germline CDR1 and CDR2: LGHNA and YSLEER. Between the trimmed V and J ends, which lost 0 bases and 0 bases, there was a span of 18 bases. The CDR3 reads CASSQDRGGIFSSYNEQFF. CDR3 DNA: TGCGCCAGCAGCCAAGATCGTGGCGGGATATTTAGCTCCTACAATGAGCAGTTCTTC.

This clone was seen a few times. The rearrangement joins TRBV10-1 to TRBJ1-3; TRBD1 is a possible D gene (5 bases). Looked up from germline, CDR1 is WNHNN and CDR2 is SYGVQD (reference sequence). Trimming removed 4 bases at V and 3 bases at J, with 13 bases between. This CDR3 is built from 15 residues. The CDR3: CASSVGREGGNTIYF. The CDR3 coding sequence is TGCGCCAGCAGTGTCGGCAGGGAGGGTGGAAACACCATATATTTT.

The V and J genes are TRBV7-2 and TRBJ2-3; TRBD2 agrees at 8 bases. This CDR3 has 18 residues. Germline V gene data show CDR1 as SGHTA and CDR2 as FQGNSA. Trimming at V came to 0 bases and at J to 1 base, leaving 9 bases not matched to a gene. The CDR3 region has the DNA TGTGCCAGCAGCTTAGCCGAAAGAGAAGCGGGAGGCACAGATACGCAGTATTTT. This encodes CASSLAEREAGGTDTQYF.

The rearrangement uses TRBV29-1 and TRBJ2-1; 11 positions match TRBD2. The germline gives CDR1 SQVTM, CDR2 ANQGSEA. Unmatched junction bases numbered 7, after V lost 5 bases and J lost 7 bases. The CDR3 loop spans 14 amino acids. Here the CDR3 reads CSVWASGRQNEQFF. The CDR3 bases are TGCAGCGTTTGGGCTAGCGGGAGGCAAAATGAGCAGTTCTTC.

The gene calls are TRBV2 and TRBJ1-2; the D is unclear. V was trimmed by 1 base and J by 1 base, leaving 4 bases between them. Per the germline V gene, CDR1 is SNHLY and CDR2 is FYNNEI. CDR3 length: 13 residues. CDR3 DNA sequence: TGTGCCAGCAGTGAAGGTCTTAACTATGGCTACACCTTC. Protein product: CASSEGLNYGYTF.

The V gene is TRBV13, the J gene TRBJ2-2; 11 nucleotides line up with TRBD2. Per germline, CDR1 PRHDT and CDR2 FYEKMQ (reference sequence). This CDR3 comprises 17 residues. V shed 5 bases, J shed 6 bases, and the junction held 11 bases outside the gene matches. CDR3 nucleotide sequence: TGTGCCAGCAGCGAGGGACTAGCGGAAGGAAACCCCGGGGAGCTGTTTTTT. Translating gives CASSEGLAEGNPGELFF.

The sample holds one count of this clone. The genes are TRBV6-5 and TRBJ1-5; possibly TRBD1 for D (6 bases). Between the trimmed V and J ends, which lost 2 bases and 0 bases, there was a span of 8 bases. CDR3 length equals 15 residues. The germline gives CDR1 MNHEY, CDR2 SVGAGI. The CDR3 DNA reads TGTGCCAGCAGTTACGGCAGGGGTAGCAATCAGCCCCAGCATTTT. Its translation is CASSYGRGSNQPQHF.

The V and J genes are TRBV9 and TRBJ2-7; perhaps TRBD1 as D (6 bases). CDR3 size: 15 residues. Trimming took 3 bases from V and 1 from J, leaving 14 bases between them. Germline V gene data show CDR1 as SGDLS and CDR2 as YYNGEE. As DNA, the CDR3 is TGTGCCAGCAGCGCCCCAGGGGCCCTATCCTACGAGCAGTACTTC. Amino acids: CASSAPGALSYEQYF.